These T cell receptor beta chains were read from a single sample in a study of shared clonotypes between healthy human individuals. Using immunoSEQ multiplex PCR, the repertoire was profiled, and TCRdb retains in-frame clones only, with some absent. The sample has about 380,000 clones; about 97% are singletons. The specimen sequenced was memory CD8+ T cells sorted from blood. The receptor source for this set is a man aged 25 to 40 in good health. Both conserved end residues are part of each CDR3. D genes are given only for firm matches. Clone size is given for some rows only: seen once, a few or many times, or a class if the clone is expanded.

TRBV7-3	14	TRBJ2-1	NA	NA	CASSLDASYNEQFF	TGTGCCAGCAGCTTAGATGCTTCCTACAATGAGCAGTTCTTC
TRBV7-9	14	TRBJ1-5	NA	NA	CASSLRGSNQPQHF	TGTGCCAGCAGCTTACGCGGTAGCAATCAGCCCCAGCATTTT
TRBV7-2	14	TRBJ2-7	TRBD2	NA	CASSLGLAGYEQYF	TGTGCCAGCAGCTTAGGACTAGCGGGCTACGAGCAGTACTTC
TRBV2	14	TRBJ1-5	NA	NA	CASSEQGGNQPQHF	TGTGCCAGCAGTGAACAGGGCGGCAATCAGCCCCAGCATTTT
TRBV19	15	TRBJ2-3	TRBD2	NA	CASRVAGGPADTQYF	TGTGCCAGTAGGGTAGCGGGAGGGCCGGCAGATACGCAGTATTTT
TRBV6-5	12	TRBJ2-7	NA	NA	CASRGQSYEQYF	TGTGCCAGCAGAGGACAGTCCTACGAGCAGTACTTC
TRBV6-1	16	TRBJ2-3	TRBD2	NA	CASSERLAGGHDTQYF	TGTGCCAGCAGTGAGCGACTAGCGGGAGGCCATGATACGCAGTATTTT
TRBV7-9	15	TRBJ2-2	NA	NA	CASSLLREMAGELFF	TGTGCCAGCAGCTTATTACGGGAGATGGCCGGGGAGCTGTTTTTT
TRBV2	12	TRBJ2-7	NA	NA	CASRDGGSQQYF	TGTGCCAGCAGGGACGGCGGTAGTCAGCAGTACTTC
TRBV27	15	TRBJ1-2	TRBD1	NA	CASSLYVQGRSGYTF	TGTGCCAGCAGTCTATACGTACAGGGGAGGAGTGGCTACACCTTC
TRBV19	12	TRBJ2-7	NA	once	CATADSSYEQYF	TGTGCCACGGCCGACAGCTCCTACGAGCAGTACTTC
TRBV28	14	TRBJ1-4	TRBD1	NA	CASSLGQGWEKLFF	TGTGCCAGCAGTTTAGGACAGGGATGGGAAAAACTGTTTTTT
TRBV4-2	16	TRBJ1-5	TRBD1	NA	CASSYSRDRSNQPQHF	TGTGCCAGCAGCTATTCACGGGACAGGAGCAATCAGCCCCAGCATTTT
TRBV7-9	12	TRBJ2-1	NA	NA	CASSLTTQKQFF	TGTGCCAGCAGCTTGACGACCCAGAAGCAGTTCTTC
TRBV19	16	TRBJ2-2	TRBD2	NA	CASSIVTSGSAGELFF	TGTGCCAGTAGTATAGTGACTAGCGGGAGCGCCGGGGAGCTGTTTTTT
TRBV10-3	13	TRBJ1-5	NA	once	CAISEPGGQPQHF	TGTGCCATCAGTGAGCCGGGAGGCCAGCCCCAGCATTTT
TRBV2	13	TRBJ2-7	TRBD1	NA	CATAHRGIDEQYF	TGTGCCACCGCCCACAGGGGGATCGACGAGCAGTACTTC
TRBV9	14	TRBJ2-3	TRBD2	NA	CASSVALAGDTQYF	TGTGCCAGCAGCGTAGCACTAGCGGGAGATACGCAGTATTTT
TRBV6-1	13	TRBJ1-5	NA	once	CARPQGGNQPQHF	TGTGCCAGACCACAGGGAGGCAATCAGCCCCAGCATTTT
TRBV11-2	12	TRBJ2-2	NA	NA	CASSQAPIELFF	TGTGCCAGCAGCCAGGCCCCTATAGAGCTGTTTTTT
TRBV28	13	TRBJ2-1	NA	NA	CASRLPTGVEQFF	TGTGCCAGCAGACTACCAACGGGGGTTGAGCAGTTCTTC
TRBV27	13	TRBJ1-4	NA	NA	CASSSFTNEKLFF	TGTGCCAGCAGTTCCTTTACAAATGAAAAACTGTTTTTT
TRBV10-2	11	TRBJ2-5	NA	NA	CAILGAETQYF	TGCGCCATACTAGGTGCCGAGACCCAGTACTTC
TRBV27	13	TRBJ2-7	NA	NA	CASLTGPLYEQYF	TGTGCCAGCTTGACAGGTCCCCTCTACGAGCAGTACTTC
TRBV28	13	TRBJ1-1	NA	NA	CASSLYRGTEAFF	TGTGCCAGCAGTTTGTATCGGGGAACTGAAGCTTTCTTT
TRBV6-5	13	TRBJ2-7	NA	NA	CASSLSAAYEQYF	TGTGCCAGCAGCCTTTCCGCCGCCTACGAGCAGTACTTC
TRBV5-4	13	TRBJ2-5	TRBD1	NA	CASSLGQTETQYF	TGTGCCAGCAGCCTGGGACAGACAGAGACCCAGTACTTC
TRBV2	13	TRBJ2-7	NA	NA	CASSMDTAYEQYF	TGTGCCAGCAGTATGGACACAGCCTACGAGCAGTACTTC
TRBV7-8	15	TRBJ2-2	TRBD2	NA	CASSAGGRGTGELFF	TGTGCCAGCAGCGCTGGCGGGAGAGGGACCGGGGAGCTGTTTTTT
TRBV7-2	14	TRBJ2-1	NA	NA	CASSAGTSYNEQFF	TGTGCCAGCAGCGCCGGGACCTCCTACAATGAGCAGTTCTTC
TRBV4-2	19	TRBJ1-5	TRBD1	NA	CASSQGLFEGAYSNQPQHF	TGTGCCAGCAGCCAAGGGCTCTTTGAGGGGGCGTATAGCAATCAGCCCCAGCATTTT
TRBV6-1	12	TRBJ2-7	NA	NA	CASSEEGYEQYF	TGTGCCAGCAGTGAAGAGGGTTACGAGCAGTACTTC
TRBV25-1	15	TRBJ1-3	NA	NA	CASSEWDNSGNTIYF	TGTGCCAGCAGTGAATGGGACAACTCTGGAAACACCATATATTTT
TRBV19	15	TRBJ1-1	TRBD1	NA	CASSMEGTGNTEAFF	TGTGCCAGTAGTATGGAGGGGACAGGGAACACTGAAGCTTTCTTT
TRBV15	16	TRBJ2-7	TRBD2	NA	CATSRIAGRGSYEQYF	TGTGCCACCAGCAGAATAGCGGGGCGTGGGTCCTACGAGCAGTACTTC
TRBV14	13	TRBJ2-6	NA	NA	CATRDSGANVLTF	TGTGCCACCCGGGACTCTGGGGCCAACGTCCTGACTTTC
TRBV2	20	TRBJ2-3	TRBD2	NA	CASSDLTSGRFNNPTDTQYF	TGTGCCAGCAGTGATCTAACTAGCGGGAGATTCAATAACCCCACAGATACGCAGTATTTT
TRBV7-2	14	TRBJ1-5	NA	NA	CASSLGERNQPQHF	TGTGCCAGCAGCTTAGGGGAACGCAATCAGCCCCAGCATTTT
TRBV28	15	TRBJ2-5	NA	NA	CASSPYWALQETQYF	TGTGCCAGCAGTCCCTACTGGGCACTCCAAGAGACCCAGTACTTC
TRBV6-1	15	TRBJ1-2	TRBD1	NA	CAISRTGGANYGYTF	TGTGCCATCAGCAGGACAGGGGGCGCAAACTATGGCTACACCTTC
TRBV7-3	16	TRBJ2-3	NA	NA	CASSLTSSRSTDTQYF	TGTGCCAGCAGCCTGACTAGTTCCCGTAGCACAGATACGCAGTATTTT
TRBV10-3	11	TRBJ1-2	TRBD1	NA	CAHRGDYGYTF	TGTGCACACAGGGGTGACTATGGCTACACCTTC
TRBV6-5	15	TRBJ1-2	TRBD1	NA	CASSYSRQGGYGYTF	TGTGCCAGCAGTTACTCGAGACAGGGCGGCTATGGCTACACCTTC
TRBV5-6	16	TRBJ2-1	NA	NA	CASSQAGDTPYREQFF	TGTGCCAGCAGCCAGGCGGGCGATACCCCCTATCGTGAGCAGTTCTTC
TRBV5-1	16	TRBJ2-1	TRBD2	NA	CASSLLAGGAGIEQFF	TGCGCCAGCAGCTTGTTGGCGGGAGGAGCGGGGATTGAGCAGTTCTTC